This T cell receptor beta chain comes out of a study of beta chain features in type 1 diabetes. General study findings and limits: Researchers reported that naive, central memory and Treg TCRB repertoires appeared more similar in patients than in healthy donors. TCRB CDR3 length was moderately but significantly reduced in all four CD4+ subsets of Type 1 diabetes patients. More deletions and fewer insertions at VDJ junctions were seen in type 1 diabetes patients.

Expressed TCRB transcripts were sequenced after all isolated RNA was converted to cDNA. Sequencing used immunoSEQ multiplex PCR; TCRdb keeps in-frame clones, though not all of them. The sample includes around 140,000 clones, about 13% of them seen just once. This clone was detected ten times or more. Its antigen is not known. Via CD45RO/CCR7/CD25/CD127/CD95/CD27, cells of the CD4+ naive, central memory, regulatory and stem cell-like memory subsets were sorted. CDR1 is SNHLY, CDR2 FYNNEI, per germline. With 7 bases removed from V and 4 bases from J, the gap between germline ends came to 18 bases. This CDR3 is 15 amino acids long.

The material sequenced was central memory CD4+ T cells from blood. This rearrangement joins TRBV2 to TRBJ2-3, with a tentative D call TRBD1 (5 bases). The receptor was isolated from a young man with type 1 diabetes. The CDR3 nucleotides are TGTGCCAGCAAAATCCAACAGGATGCTGCAGATACGCAGTATTTT. This encodes CASKIQQDAADTQYF.